Following are 10 T cell receptor beta chains from one sample sequenced in a study of HIV-infected patients and healthy controls. Reverse transcription used about 510 ng RNA and constant-region primers for alpha and beta. Separate chain-specific third strand synthesis with multiplexing indices produced the alpha and beta libraries. TCRdb passed the 5' RACE reads through MiXCR, listing each CDR3 protein once. The profile shows around 15,000 distinct CDR3 sequences, around 6.7% of them singletons. All unsorted peripheral T cells were captured because whole blood was used without fractionation. Sequenced material: blood. Source of these receptors: an adult in good health.

Many counts were recorded for this clonotype. V and J are TRBV4-3 and TRBJ2-4; 8 bases are shared with TRBD2. Losses at the gene ends were 0 bases for V and 0 bases for J; bases not matched to a gene: 7. CDR3 length: 18 amino acids. Germline assignment: CDR1 LGHNA and CDR2 YSLEER. The DNA of the CDR3 is TGCGCCAGCAGCCAAGATCCGGGGGGGGGAGTAGCCAAAAACATTCAGTACTTC. It is translated as CASSQDPGGGVAKNIQYF.

By frequency in the sample, this clonotype is medium-sized. This chain uses TRBV7-6 with TRBJ1-4; tentative D call: TRBD1 (6 bases). This CDR3 region has 16 residues. V was shortened by 1 base and J by 3 bases, with 12 bases between the two germline ends. CDR1 and CDR2 from the germline V gene are SGHVS and FNYEAQ. The CDR3 spells CASSLVAGAPNEKLFF. DNA for the CDR3: TGTGCCAGCAGCTTAGTCGCGGGGGCGCCTAATGAAAAACTGTTTTTT.

This clonotype was recorded at least ten times. The chain uses TRBV11-3 and TRBJ2-5, with D perhaps TRBD1 (7 bases). Trimming shortened V by 1 base and J by 1 base, and 16 bases separated the two germline ends. The CDR3 is made up of 17 amino acids. The germline V gene has CDR1 SGHNT and CDR2 YENEEA. The CDR3 is CASSLGFGGTAQETQYF. The CDR3 DNA reads TGTGCCAGCAGCTTAGGATTTGGGGGGACAGCCCAAGAGACCCAGTACTTC.

This clonotype occurred many times. The rearrangement joins TRBV7-9 to TRBJ2-7; D call uncertain. The germline V and J ends were trimmed by 4 bases and 3 bases, with 10 bases remaining between them. The CDR3 is made up of 13 amino acids. Germline V lookup: CDR1 SEHNR, CDR2 FQNEAQ (reference sequence). The chain's CDR3 is CASSSQELYEQYF. CDR3 DNA sequence: TGTGCCAGCAGCTCCCAGGAGCTCTACGAGCAGTACTTC.

This clonotype was recorded at least ten times. The chain's CDR3 is CATSEGTSGILSGQYF. CDR3 in DNA: TGTGCCACCAGTGAAGGGACTAGCGGAATCCTGAGTGGGCAGTATTTT. The chain combines TRBV24-1 with TRBJ2-3; 11 bases match TRBD2. The CDR3 runs to 16 residues. V shed 4 bases, J shed 11 bases, and the junction held 13 bases outside the gene matches. The germline V gene has CDR1 KGHDR and CDR2 SFDVKD.

This clonotype has at least ten counts. The chain uses TRBV12-3 or TRBV12-4 and TRBJ2-3; D unresolved. CDR3 length: 17 amino acids. V lost 1 base, J lost 2 bases, and 16 bases lay in between. The CDR3 protein is CASSLVAARLPTDTQYF. The CDR3 bases are TGTGCCAGCAGTTTAGTCGCAGCTCGCCTCCCCACAGATACGCAGTATTTT.

This clonotype was found many times. The rearrangement links TRBV18 to TRBJ2-7; D is ambiguous. Trimming removed 3 bases at V and 6 bases at J, with 9 bases between. The CDR3 has 12 amino acids. Germline V gene sequence: CDR1 KGHSH, CDR2 LQKENI. The CDR3 DNA sequence: TGTGCCAGCTCACCCATGGGTATCGAGCAGTACTTC. Its protein is CASSPMGIEQYF.

This clonotype came up many times. The chain is built from TRBV24-1 and TRBJ2-5, with D perhaps assigned TRBD1 or TRBD2 (5 bases each). Germline V gene data show CDR1 as KGHDR and CDR2 as SFDVKD. V was cut by 2 bases and J by 4 bases, with 13 bases left in between. The CDR3 extends over 15 amino acids. The CDR3 DNA reads as TGTGCCACCAGTGATTCCGGGGCTAGCCGAGAGACCCAGTACTTC. Translation: CATSDSGASRETQYF.

This clonotype was found many times. The chain couples TRBV6-1 to TRBJ2-1; no definite D call. Germline V gene lookup returns CDR1 MNHNS and CDR2 SASEGT. V was cut by 2 bases and J by 8 bases, with 16 bases left in between. The CDR3 loop spans 15 amino acids. The CDR3 sequence is CASSELGSPQYEQFF. CDR3 coding DNA: TGTGCCAGCAGTGAACTTGGTTCCCCACAATATGAGCAGTTCTTC.

By share, this clonotype ranks as medium-sized (0.01 to 0.1%). The gene calls are TRBV12-3 or TRBV12-4 and TRBJ1-5; D call uncertain. V was trimmed by 3 bases and J by 2 bases, leaving 8 bases between them. This CDR3 is 14 amino acids long. The DNA of the CDR3 is TGTGCCAGCAGTTTCGGCAGCGGCAATCAGCCCCAGCATTTT. This sequence encodes CASSFGSGNQPQHF.